Presented here are 20 T cell receptor beta chains from one specimen sequenced in a study of T cell responses to AZD1222 COVID-19 vaccine. The assay was immunoSEQ multiplex PCR, and TCRdb's table has in-frame clones only and misses some. The sample contains 100,000 or so clones, around nine tenths of which appear only once. Source: peripheral blood, taken on day 0 of AZD1222 vaccination. The source of these receptors is an adult in good health.

This clone was counted a single time. The rearrangement links TRBV29-1 to TRBJ1-2, with a possible D match to TRBD1 (5 bases). The germline gives CDR1 SQVTM, CDR2 ANQGSEA. This CDR3 spans 14 amino acids. The ends were cut back, 7 bases at V and 4 bases at J, with 19 bases in the middle. This CDR3 is CSADDSSPLYGYTF. DNA for the CDR3: TGCAGCGCCGACGACAGCTCCCCTCTCTATGGCTACACCTTC.

Remarks on this clone: At one boundary the junction diverges from the germline segment, which might be a read error. The J gene is TRBJ2-7, the V gene TRBV24-1, with D possibly TRBD1 on 6 matching bases. The CDR3 runs to 13 residues. Germline values: CDR1 KGHDR, CDR2 SFDVKD. The CDR3, as DNA: TGTGCCACCCAGGGGACGAACAGGGACGAGAAGTACTTC. This gives the protein CATQGTNRDEKYF.

This clone has a handful of counts. The chain joins TRBV28 to TRBJ2-7, with unresolved D. V gave up 3 bases and J gave up 2 bases, with 11 bases separating them. The CDR3 is made up of 14 amino acids. Looked up from germline, CDR1 is MDHEN and CDR2 is SYDVKM. CDR3 region: CASSLPQTAYEQYF. The CDR3 DNA reads as TGTGCCAGCAGTTTGCCCCAGACTGCCTACGAGCAGTACTTC.

This clone was observed a single time. V is TRBV7-2 and J is TRBJ1-4; TRBD1 might be the D (6 bases). Germline values: CDR1 SGHTA, CDR2 FQGNSA. V lost 3 bases, J lost 8 bases, and 19 bases lay in between. CDR3 length: 16 residues. The CDR3 is CASSLGGLGGHEKLFF. The CDR3 DNA follows: TGTGCCAGCAGCTTGGGAGGGCTTGGGGGACACGAAAAACTGTTTTTT. The full variable domain, its missing parts supplied by reference TRBV7-2 and TRBJ1-4, is GAGVSQSPSNKVTEKGKDVELRCDPISGHTALYWYRQSLGQGLEFLIYFQGNSAPDKSGLPSDRFSAERTGGSVSTLTIQRTQQEDSAVYLCASSLGGLGGHEKLFFGSGTQLSVL.

The chain couples TRBV6-4 to TRBJ2-1; 11 bases fit TRBD2. Per the germline V gene, CDR1 is MRHNA and CDR2 is SNTAGT. Unmatched junction bases numbered 11, after V lost 5 bases and J lost 2 bases. The CDR3 loop spans 18 amino acids. The CDR3 bases are TGTGCCAGCAGTCTTTTAGCGGGAGGGCCAGTCCCCTACAATGAGCAGTTCTTC. This translates into CASSLLAGGPVPYNEQFF.

The gene calls are TRBV7-7 and TRBJ2-5; 14 bases fit TRBD2. Trimming took 3 bases from V and 3 from J; bases not matched to a gene: 0. This CDR3 spans 15 amino acids. Germline-derived CDR1 and CDR2 are SSHAT and FNYEAQ (reference sequence). CDR3 loop: CASSLTSGREETQYF. As DNA, the CDR3 is TGTGCCAGCAGCTTGACTAGCGGGAGGGAAGAGACCCAGTACTTC.

V usage is TRBV4-1 and J usage is TRBJ2-3; D call uncertain. Germline CDR1 is MGHRA and CDR2 is YSYEKL. The CDR3 sequence is 11 residues long. Trimming cost V 4 bases and J 6 bases, with 5 bases left between them. The CDR3 loop is CASSLGDTQYF. The CDR3, as DNA: TGCGCCAGCAGCCTCGGCGATACGCAGTATTTT.

This clone was recorded a few times. The V gene is TRBV5-5, the J gene TRBJ2-7, with unresolved D. V was clipped by 2 bases and J by 4 bases, with 4 bases between them. The CDR3 length is 11 residues. Germline V gene sequence: CDR1 SGHKS, CDR2 YYEKEE (reference sequence). This CDR3 is CASSLRYEQYF. The CDR3 bases are TGTGCCAGCAGCTTAAGGTACGAGCAGTACTTC.

The V gene is TRBV6-2 or TRBV6-3, the J gene TRBJ1-4; no firm D call. V gave up 1 base and J gave up 4 bases, with 4 bases separating them. CDR3 length: 13 residues. Germline assignment: CDR1 MNHEY and CDR2 SVGEGT. The CDR3 DNA follows: TGTGCCAGCAGTTACTGGGGTAATGAAAAACTGTTTTTT. Its protein is CASSYWGNEKLFF.

CDR3 protein: CASSPSSYNSPLHF. The CDR3 DNA follows: TGTGCCAGCAGTCCCAGCTCCTATAATTCACCCCTCCACTTT. V and J are TRBV27 and TRBJ1-6, with unresolved D. V was cut by 5 bases and J by 0 bases, with 5 bases left in between. Germline loops: CDR1 MNHEY, CDR2 SMNVEV (reference sequence). The length of the CDR3 is 14 residues.

The V gene is TRBV6-2 or TRBV6-3, the J gene TRBJ2-5, with D tentatively TRBD1 (6 bases). This CDR3 is built from 13 residues. Looked up from germline, CDR1 is MNHEY and CDR2 is SVGEGT. V lost 1 base and J 3 bases, leaving 6 bases between the germline ends. Here the CDR3 DNA reads TGTGCCAGCAGTTACTGGACAGAAGAGACCCAGTACTTC. Amino acid sequence: CASSYWTEETQYF.

The chain carries TRBV3-1 (or the pseudogene TRBV3-2) and TRBJ1-2; 11 positions agree with TRBD1. The CDR3 covers 15 residues. The J segment lost 6 bases and the V segment lost 4 bases, leaving 7 bases of the junction unmatched. Germline V gene data show CDR1 as LGHDT and CDR2 as YNNKEL (reference sequence). The CDR3 here is CASSPSWTGGDGYTF. In DNA, the CDR3 is TGTGCCAGCAGCCCATCCTGGACAGGGGGCGATGGCTACACCTTC.

V is TRBV7-3 and J is TRBJ2-2, with a weak D call TRBD1 (6 bases). Trimming took off 4 bases at V and 4 bases at J, with 13 bases between the two ends. Per germline, CDR1 SGHTA and CDR2 FQGTGA. The CDR3 contains 15 residues. The CDR3 bases are TGTGCCAGCAGCTCTTTTGGGGGCGGCACCGGGGAGCTGTTTTTT. The encoded protein is CASSSFGGGTGELFF.

The chain combines TRBV29-1 with TRBJ2-7, with D possibly matching TRBD2 (6 bases). The germline V gene encodes CDR1 SQVTM and CDR2 ANQGSEA. There are 16 residues in the CDR3. V was shortened by 3 bases and J by 0 bases, with 18 bases between the two germline ends. The CDR3 sequence: CSVDAPSARNSYEQYF. Written as DNA, the CDR3 is TGCAGCGTTGATGCCCCTAGCGCAAGAAACTCCTACGAGCAGTACTTC.

The chain combines TRBV12-3 or TRBV12-4 with TRBJ1-2, with D possibly matching TRBD1 (6 bases). Trimming removed 6 bases at V and 8 bases at J, with 16 bases between. This CDR3 spans 13 amino acids. In DNA form, the CDR3 reads TGTGCCAGCAGGCGACAGGTTACGGAGGGCTACACCTTC. It is translated as CASRRQVTEGYTF.

This sequence joins TRBV19 and TRBJ2-7; TRBD2 matches at 10 bases. CDR1 is LNHDA, CDR2 SQIVND, per germline (reference sequence). This CDR3 comprises 14 residues. The V gene end was trimmed by 4 bases and the J gene end by 2 bases; junction bases not matched to a gene: 2. The CDR3 sequence is CASSRLAGPYEQYF. CDR3 sequence (DNA): TGTGCCAGTAGTAGACTAGCGGGCCCCTACGAGCAGTACTTC.

This chain uses TRBV7-6 with TRBJ1-6, with a tentative D call TRBD1 (6 bases). V dropped 0 bases and J dropped 7 bases, with 13 bases sitting between them. In germline, CDR1 is SGHVS, CDR2 FNYEAQ. The CDR3 runs 16 residues. The CDR3 reads CASSLAPHRENSPLHF. The CDR3 DNA reads as TGTGCCAGCAGCTTAGCGCCCCACAGGGAAAATTCACCCCTCCACTTT.

V gene TRBV27 combines with J gene TRBJ2-2; the D call may be TRBD1 or TRBD2 (5 bases each). The CDR3 consists of 14 residues. CDR1 MNHEY and CDR2 SMNVEV come from the germline V gene (reference sequence). Deletions cut 5 bases from V and 5 bases from J, with 12 bases between. CDR3 DNA sequence: TGTGCCAGCAGTCCCGGGACGGGAACCGGGGAGCTGTTTTTT. Protein product: CASSPGTGTGELFF.

The chain recombines TRBV12-5 with TRBJ2-3, with TRBD2 as a possible D gene (5 bases). Trimming removed 4 bases at V and 0 bases at J, with 8 bases between. The CDR3 covers 14 residues. Germline CDR1 and CDR2: LGHNT and FRNRAP. The CDR3 DNA sequence: TGTGCTAGTGGTTCGGGGTATAGCACAGATACGCAGTATTTT. It encodes CASGSGYSTDTQYF.

V gene TRBV7-2 combines with J gene TRBJ1-5, with D perhaps TRBD1 (5 bases). Per germline, CDR1 SGHTA and CDR2 FQGNSA. The length of the CDR3 is 12 residues. Trimming cost V 8 bases and J 7 bases, with 12 bases left between them. The CDR3 sequence: CASSTGQQPQHF. CDR3 nucleotides: TGTGCCAGCTCCACAGGTCAGCAGCCCCAGCATTTT.